The 2 T cell receptor beta chains below come from one sample, sequenced in a study of CD8 T cells in ankylosing spondylitis. TCRdb ran MiXCR on the 5' RACE reads and lists one entry per CDR3 protein. The sample shows 150,000 or so distinct CDR3 sequences, roughly 11% of them seen only once. The specimen was blood, either unsorted or a sorted T cell fraction (not recorded which). Receptor source: a male donor with ankylosing spondylitis or in good health (not recorded which).

The chain carries TRBV11-3 and TRBJ2-1; tentatively, D is TRBD1 (6 bases). The CDR3 is 15 residues long. Looked up from germline, CDR1 is SGHNT and CDR2 is YENEEA. The V and J ends lost 1 base and 9 bases respectively, with 16 bases between them. CDR3 coding DNA: TGTGCCAGCAGCTTAGCCCCCGGAAACAGGGTTGAGCAGTTCTTC. Its protein product is CASSLAPGNRVEQFF.

The sample holds a few counts of this clonotype. The rearrangement links TRBV7-9 to TRBJ1-4; weak D call: TRBD1 (6 bases). CDR1 and CDR2 (germline): SEHNR, FQNEAQ (reference sequence). This CDR3 region has 14 residues. Trimming took 5 bases from V and 4 from J, leaving 11 bases between them. CDR3 sequence: CASSPRGGNEKLFF. CDR3 bases: TGTGCCAGCAGCCCCAGGGGAGGTAATGAAAAACTGTTTTTT.